These T cell receptor beta chains were read from a single sample in a study of control samples from healthy donors and cancer patients. This table comes from immunoSEQ multiplex PCR, and its TCRdb copy is limited to in-frame clones, with some not included. The sample holds 150,000 to 200,000 clones, 90% seen once. Input material: blood. Receptor source: a woman aged 45-59 years in good health. CDR3s include the opening cysteine and the closing phenylalanine or tryptophan. Each record gives: clone size, J gene, D gene, V gene, CDR3 DNA, CDR3 protein. D genes are given only for firm matches. Not every row has a clone size; where given, it reads once, few, many or a size class.

clone size: NA; J gene: TRBJ2-7; D gene: NA; V gene: TRBV6-5; CDR3 DNA: TGTGCCAGCAGTTACTCGGACGGGTCCTACGAGCAGTACTTC; CDR3 protein: CASSYSDGSYEQYF
clone size: NA; J gene: TRBJ2-3; D gene: NA; V gene: TRBV10-3; CDR3 DNA: TGTGCCATCAGTGAGTCCCAGCCAGATACGCAGTATTTT; CDR3 protein: CAISESQPDTQYF
clone size: NA; J gene: TRBJ1-6; D gene: TRBD1; V gene: TRBV6-5; CDR3 DNA: TGTGCCAGCAGGAGGGACAGCACGGTTAATTCACCCCTCCACTTT; CDR3 protein: CASRRDSTVNSPLHF
clone size: NA; J gene: TRBJ2-7; D gene: NA; V gene: TRBV7-2; CDR3 DNA: TGTGCCAGCAGCTTTAGCAGTATCTCCTACGAGCAGTACTTC; CDR3 protein: CASSFSSISYEQYF
clone size: NA; J gene: TRBJ1-1; D gene: NA; V gene: TRBV11-2; CDR3 DNA: TGTGCCAGCAGCTTACAGGTCAACACTGAAGCTTTCTTT; CDR3 protein: CASSLQVNTEAFF
clone size: NA; J gene: TRBJ1-1; D gene: NA; V gene: TRBV28; CDR3 DNA: TGTGCCAGCAGTTCGCGCGGGGGGAACGCTGAAGCTTTCTTT; CDR3 protein: CASSSRGGNAEAFF
clone size: NA; J gene: TRBJ2-3; D gene: NA; V gene: TRBV4-1; CDR3 DNA: TGCGCCAGCAGCCAAGCTCTACGGGGGCCCGATACGCAGTATTTT; CDR3 protein: CASSQALRGPDTQYF
clone size: NA; J gene: TRBJ1-1; D gene: NA; V gene: TRBV11-2; CDR3 DNA: TGTGCCAGCAGCTTAGATCGAAGAGAAGCTTTCTTT; CDR3 protein: CASSLDRREAFF
clone size: NA; J gene: TRBJ1-1; D gene: NA; V gene: TRBV6-5; CDR3 DNA: TGTGCCAGCATTCCACCGGGGGGAGCAACTGAAGCTTTCTTT; CDR3 protein: CASIPPGGATEAFF
clone size: NA; J gene: TRBJ1-6; D gene: TRBD1; V gene: TRBV4-3; CDR3 DNA: TGCGCCAGCAGCCAAGATGGGACAGGGAATTCACCCCTCCACTTT; CDR3 protein: CASSQDGTGNSPLHF
clone size: NA; J gene: TRBJ1-3; D gene: NA; V gene: TRBV11-2; CDR3 DNA: TGTGCCAGCAGCCCCCGGACAGACTCTGGAAACACCATATATTTT; CDR3 protein: CASSPRTDSGNTIYF
clone size: NA; J gene: TRBJ2-7; D gene: TRBD1; V gene: TRBV7-2; CDR3 DNA: TGTGCCAGCAGCCCCATTTCACGACAGGGTCCCTCCTACGAGCAGTACTTC; CDR3 protein: CASSPISRQGPSYEQYF
clone size: NA; J gene: TRBJ2-6; D gene: NA; V gene: TRBV27; CDR3 DNA: TGTGCCAGCAGTTTATCGGGAACGGTCTCTGGGGCCAACGTCCTGACTTTC; CDR3 protein: CASSLSGTVSGANVLTF
clone size: NA; J gene: TRBJ1-1; D gene: TRBD1; V gene: TRBV30; CDR3 DNA: TGTGCCTGGAGCCCTGGCAGGGGGTTGATCACTGAAGCTTTCTTT; CDR3 protein: CAWSPGRGLITEAFF
clone size: NA; J gene: TRBJ2-4; D gene: NA; V gene: TRBV6-2/TRBV6-3; CDR3 DNA: TGTGCCAGCAGTTCTGACAGCTACACACCAGACTTC; CDR3 protein: CASSSDSYTPDF
clone size: once; J gene: TRBJ1-2; D gene: TRBD1; V gene: TRBV30; CDR3 DNA: TGTGCCTGGAGCCCGACAGGGATGTTTTGGGGCTACACCTTC; CDR3 protein: CAWSPTGMFWGYTF
clone size: NA; J gene: TRBJ1-3; D gene: NA; V gene: TRBV19; CDR3 DNA: TGTGCCAGTAGTGAGAAGGACCTCTCTGGAAACACCATATATTTT; CDR3 protein: CASSEKDLSGNTIYF
clone size: NA; J gene: TRBJ2-3; D gene: NA; V gene: TRBV28; CDR3 DNA: TGTGCCAGCAGTACCCCAGGGGGAGGTCAAGATACGCAGTATTTT; CDR3 protein: CASSTPGGGQDTQYF
clone size: NA; J gene: TRBJ2-7; D gene: TRBD2; V gene: TRBV27; CDR3 DNA: TGTGCCAGCAGTTTAATTGGTCCTAGCGGGAGGTACGAGCAGTACTTC; CDR3 protein: CASSLIGPSGRYEQYF
clone size: NA; J gene: TRBJ1-4; D gene: NA; V gene: TRBV19; CDR3 DNA: TGTGCCAGTAGAAGTATTTATCCCTCCCCAACGCAGACCCCTAATGAAAAACTGTTTTTT; CDR3 protein: CASRSIYPSPTQTPNEKLFF
clone size: NA; J gene: TRBJ1-5; D gene: NA; V gene: TRBV12-3/TRBV12-4; CDR3 DNA: TGTGCCAGCAGTTTCGGGAGCAATCAGCCCCAGCATTTT; CDR3 protein: CASSFGSNQPQHF
clone size: NA; J gene: TRBJ1-6; D gene: TRBD1; V gene: TRBV28; CDR3 DNA: TGTGCCATCGAGGGGGGACAGGGGTATAATTCACCCCTCCACTTT; CDR3 protein: CAIEGGQGYNSPLHF
clone size: NA; J gene: TRBJ2-7; D gene: NA; V gene: TRBV27; CDR3 DNA: TGTGCCAGCAGGCTGGGACACAACACCTACGAGCAGTACTTC; CDR3 protein: CASRLGHNTYEQYF
clone size: NA; J gene: TRBJ2-1; D gene: TRBD1; V gene: TRBV28; CDR3 DNA: TGTGCCAGCAGTTCCGGACAGGGGGACGGGAATGAGCAGTTCTTC; CDR3 protein: CASSSGQGDGNEQFF
clone size: NA; J gene: TRBJ2-6; D gene: NA; V gene: TRBV9; CDR3 DNA: TGTGCCAGCAGCGTAGCTAGCTCTGGGGCCAACGTCCTGACTTTC; CDR3 protein: CASSVASSGANVLTF
clone size: NA; J gene: TRBJ2-3; D gene: NA; V gene: TRBV5-4; CDR3 DNA: TGTGCCAGCAGCTCAGACGGGACCTCAGATACGCAGTATTTT; CDR3 protein: CASSSDGTSDTQYF
clone size: NA; J gene: TRBJ2-5; D gene: TRBD2; V gene: TRBV3-1/TRBV3-2; CDR3 DNA: TGTGCCAGCAGCCACGTGGGCGGGAGGGCTTCAGAGACCCAGTACTTC; CDR3 protein: CASSHVGGRASETQYF
clone size: NA; J gene: TRBJ1-2; D gene: TRBD1; V gene: TRBV2; CDR3 DNA: TGTGCCAGCCGGACAGGGGCCTCGTGGTTTCGTGTTGACTATGGCTACACCTTC; CDR3 protein: CASRTGASWFRVDYGYTF
clone size: NA; J gene: TRBJ2-7; D gene: TRBD1; V gene: TRBV5-4; CDR3 DNA: TGTGCCAGCAGCTTGGGGACAGGGGGGACCTACGAGCAGTACTTC; CDR3 protein: CASSLGTGGTYEQYF
clone size: NA; J gene: TRBJ2-1; D gene: NA; V gene: TRBV7-3; CDR3 DNA: TGTGCCAGCAGCTTACAGGGTGAGAATGAGCAGTTCTTC; CDR3 protein: CASSLQGENEQFF
clone size: NA; J gene: TRBJ2-1; D gene: NA; V gene: TRBV6-5; CDR3 DNA: TGTGCCAGCAGTCCCCTTGGGGGGCGAAAGAATGAGCAGTTCTTC; CDR3 protein: CASSPLGGRKNEQFF
clone size: NA; J gene: TRBJ1-6; D gene: NA; V gene: TRBV7-2; CDR3 DNA: TGTGCCAGCAGCACGGGGGTGGGATCACCCCTCCACTTT; CDR3 protein: CASSTGVGSPLHF
clone size: NA; J gene: TRBJ2-1; D gene: NA; V gene: TRBV19; CDR3 DNA: TGTGCCAGTAGTCCCCGGACCTACAATGAGCAGTTCTTC; CDR3 protein: CASSPRTYNEQFF
clone size: NA; J gene: TRBJ2-7; D gene: NA; V gene: TRBV28; CDR3 DNA: TGTGCCAGCAGTAGACTAGTACAGTTCTACGAGCAGTACTTC; CDR3 protein: CASSRLVQFYEQYF
clone size: NA; J gene: TRBJ2-5; D gene: TRBD2; V gene: TRBV6-2/TRBV6-3; CDR3 DNA: TGTGCCAGCAGTTACGGCGCCCGGGGACTAGCGGAACAAGAGACCCAGTACTTC; CDR3 protein: CASSYGARGLAEQETQYF
clone size: few; J gene: TRBJ2-7; D gene: NA; V gene: TRBV7-2; CDR3 DNA: TGTGCCAGCAGCACCGACGGAACCTACGAGCAGTACTTC; CDR3 protein: CASSTDGTYEQYF
clone size: NA; J gene: TRBJ1-3; D gene: NA; V gene: TRBV9; CDR3 DNA: TGTGCCAGCAGCGTAGAGAACACCCCAGTAAACACCATATATTTT; CDR3 protein: CASSVENTPVNTIYF